This passage covers 22 T cell receptor beta chains from one sample sequenced in a study of blood T cell repertoires in COVID-19. Sequencing used immunoSEQ multiplex PCR; TCRdb keeps in-frame clones, though not all of them. The sample lists roughly 25,000 clones; roughly 79% were seen once. Sequencing was done on a sample of peripheral blood. The source is a man aged 50 to 60 with COVID-19, enrolled during active disease.

This clone was picked up a small number of times. The chain carries TRBV5-4 and TRBJ1-2, with TRBD1 matching over 7 bases. Germline values: CDR1 SGHNT, CDR2 YYREEE (reference sequence). V was clipped by 0 bases and J by 2 bases; unmatched bases: 1. This CDR3 contains 14 residues. Written as DNA, the CDR3 is TGTGCCAGCAGCTTGGGACAGGGAAACTATGGCTACACCTTC. Translated, it gives CASSLGQGNYGYTF.

The rearrangement links TRBV11-2 to TRBJ2-1; D is perhaps TRBD2 (5 bases). Germline lookup yields CDR1 SGHAT and CDR2 FQNNGV. V was cut by 2 bases and J by 5 bases, with 10 bases left in between. This CDR3 region has 14 residues. The CDR3 sequence is CASSLLAGNNEQFF. In nucleotides, the CDR3 is TGTGCCAGCAGCTTATTGGCGGGTAACAATGAGCAGTTCTTC.

This chain uses TRBV3-1 (or the pseudogene TRBV3-2) with TRBJ2-3; 7 bases fit TRBD2. Trimming cost V 4 bases and J 3 bases; bases outside gene matches: 19. This CDR3 has 19 amino acids. Germline CDR1 is LGHDT and CDR2 is YNNKEL (reference sequence). The CDR3, as DNA: TGTGCCAGCAGCCTTCAGGTCGGGGGAGGGCCTTCAGTAACAGATACGCAGTATTTT. This sequence encodes CASSLQVGGGPSVTDTQYF.

This clone has only one observation. This chain uses TRBV9 with TRBJ2-1; the match to TRBD2 covers 11 bases. The germline V gene has CDR1 SGDLS and CDR2 YYNGEE. V lost 4 bases to trimming and J lost 8 bases; unmatched junction nucleotides: 17. The CDR3 sequence is 18 residues long. CDR3 nucleotide sequence: TGTGCCAGCAGCCATCCCGCGAGTCTAGCGGGGGGCAGGGATGAGCAGTTCTTC. It codes for CASSHPASLAGGRDEQFF.

The chain carries TRBV7-9 and TRBJ1-4; 7 nucleotides line up with TRBD1. Germline CDR1 SEHNR, CDR2 FQNEAQ (reference sequence). V dropped 10 bases and J dropped 3; count of bases not matched to a gene: 11. The CDR3 extends over 15 amino acids. CDR3 in amino acids: CATPLHGQANEKLFF. Here the CDR3 DNA reads TGTGCCACCCCCCTCCATGGACAGGCTAATGAAAAACTGTTTTTT.

The chain has TRBV3-1 (or the pseudogene TRBV3-2) and TRBJ2-7; 7 nucleotides match TRBD1. Germline V gene sequence: CDR1 LGHDT, CDR2 YNNKEL (reference sequence). The trim removed 3 bases at V and 2 bases at J, leaving 4 bases unmatched. This CDR3 has 14 residues. CDR3 protein: CASSQGQPTYEQYF. The CDR3 DNA reads as TGTGCCAGCAGCCAGGGACAGCCGACCTACGAGCAGTACTTC.

V gene TRBV7-2 combines with J gene TRBJ1-5; D is unresolved. The V gene lost 3 bases and the J gene lost 2 bases, with 11 bases spanning the gap. The V gene's germline CDR1 is SGHTA and CDR2 FQGNSA. This CDR3 contains 15 residues. The CDR3 spells CASSFKGVGNQPQHF. CDR3 coding DNA: TGTGCCAGCAGCTTCAAGGGAGTAGGCAATCAGCCCCAGCATTTT.

The rearrangement uses TRBV13 and TRBJ1-1; the match to TRBD1 covers 7 bases. CDR1 and CDR2 (germline): PRHDT, FYEKMQ (reference sequence). The CDR3 loop spans 13 amino acids. The ends lost 4 bases at V and 5 bases at J; junction bases unmatched: 4. CDR3 loop: CASSYRDRTEAFF. In nucleotides, the CDR3 is TGTGCCAGCAGCTACCGGGACAGAACTGAAGCTTTCTTT.

This clone was counted a single time. The V call is TRBV5-1, the J call TRBJ2-2, with TRBD2 matching 11 bases. V lost 0 bases, J lost 13 bases, and 14 bases stayed unmatched. The CDR3 consists of 17 residues. In germline, CDR1 is SGHRS, CDR2 YFSETQ. The CDR3 protein is CASSLDPTSGGPGGLFF. The CDR3 coding sequence is TGCGCCAGCAGCTTGGATCCTACTAGCGGGGGCCCCGGTGGGCTGTTTTTT.

The gene calls are TRBV5-1 and TRBJ2-7, with a weak D call TRBD2 (6 bases). With 7 bases removed from V and 2 bases from J, the gap between germline ends came to 19 bases. There are 15 residues in the CDR3. The germline V gene has CDR1 SGHRS and CDR2 YFSETQ. The CDR3 is CASHNGDQRAYEQYF. The CDR3 bases are TGCGCCAGCCATAACGGGGACCAGCGGGCCTACGAGCAGTACTTC.

The chain joins TRBV3-1 (or the pseudogene TRBV3-2) to TRBJ2-7, with TRBD2 matching over 8 bases. The V segment lost 0 bases and the J segment 1 base; nucleotides outside the gene matches: 11. This CDR3 is 18 amino acids long. CDR1 is LGHDT, CDR2 YNNKEL, per germline (reference sequence). As DNA, the CDR3 is TGTGCCAGCAGCCAAGAGTCCCTAGCGGGCTCAGATTCCTACGAGCAGTACTTC. This encodes CASSQESLAGSDSYEQYF.

In this sample, this clone turned up once. This chain joins TRBV2 and TRBJ1-6; 9 bases align to TRBD1. Germline CDR1 SNHLY, CDR2 FYNNEI. The ends lost 4 bases at V and 8 bases at J; junction bases unmatched: 3. This CDR3 has 14 amino acids. CDR3 sequence reads: CASSGTGVHSPLHF. In nucleotides, the CDR3 is TGTGCCAGCAGTGGGACAGGGGTTCATTCACCCCTCCACTTT.

The chain has TRBV12-5 and TRBJ2-2, with 7 bases matching TRBD2. Germline CDR1 is LGHNT and CDR2 is FRNRAP. J lost 4 bases, V lost 3 bases, and 14 bases had no gene match. This CDR3 region has 18 residues. CDR3 loop: CASGLAGKVKIGTGELFF. CDR3 nucleotide sequence: TGTGCTAGTGGTTTAGCGGGAAAAGTCAAGATAGGCACCGGGGAGCTGTTTTTT.

CDR3 region: CASSQNGGGRGTDTQYF. CDR3 nucleotides: TGTGCCAGCAGCCAAAACGGTGGCGGGAGGGGCACAGATACGCAGTATTTT. The rearrangement joins TRBV11-3 to TRBJ2-3; 9 nucleotides line up with TRBD2. This CDR3 has 17 amino acids. V lost 5 bases to trimming and J lost 1 base; unmatched junction nucleotides: 10. Germline V gives CDR1 SGHNT, CDR2 YENEEA. The full variable domain, rest sourced from reference TRBV11-3 and TRBJ2-3, is EAGVVQSPRYKIIEKKQPVAFWCNPISGHNTLYWYLQNLGQGPELLIRYENEEAVDDSQLPKDRFSAERLKGVDSTLKIQPAELGDSAVYLCASSQNGGGRGTDTQYFGPGTRLTVL.

This chain connects TRBV12-1 to TRBJ2-7; the table's TRBD1 call for D was not verified on the DNA. TRBV12-1 has pseudogene status. The CDR3 loop spans 15 amino acids. CDR3 coding DNA: TGTGCCAGCAGCTTTGGACACCCACCCCACTACGAGCAGTACTTC. Its translation: CASSFGHPPHYEQYF.

The gene calls are TRBV18 and TRBJ2-3; D may be TRBD2 (6 bases). The CDR3 has 15 amino acids. Trimming cost V 6 bases and J 2 bases, with 15 bases left between them. The germline V gene encodes CDR1 KGHSH and CDR2 LQKENI. DNA for the CDR3: TGTGCCAGCTCGGAGGGGAAGGGACCCACAGATACGCAGTATTTT. Its protein is CASSEGKGPTDTQYF.

In its sample, this clone was seen once. This sequence joins TRBV9 and TRBJ2-1; D might be TRBD2 (5 bases). The CDR3 is made up of 15 amino acids. Germline V gene sequence: CDR1 SGDLS, CDR2 YYNGEE. V was trimmed by 0 bases and J by 4 bases, leaving 11 bases between them. In DNA form, the CDR3 reads TGTGCCAGCAGCGTAGAAGCGGCTAGTTACAATGAGCAGTTCTTC. Translated: CASSVEAASYNEQFF.

The chain has TRBV21-1 and TRBJ2-1; the table assigns TRBD1, which was not confirmed against the DNA. TRBV21-1 counts as a pseudogene. The CDR3 totals 20 residues. The CDR3 here is CASRQPWDRGPFRSYNEQFF. Here the CDR3 DNA reads TGTGCCAGCCGTCAACCTTGGGACAGGGGCCCCTTCCGCTCCTACAATGAGCAGTTCTTC.

The rearrangement uses TRBV19 and TRBJ1-1, with 7 bases fitting TRBD1. Trimming removed 4 bases from V and 4 bases from J; junction bases left unmatched: 9. The CDR3 extends over 15 amino acids. Germline V gives CDR1 LNHDA, CDR2 SQIVND (reference sequence). The CDR3 DNA sequence: TGTGCCAGTAGTAGTCAGGGGGGCGGGTTCACTGAAGCTTTCTTT. This encodes CASSSQGGGFTEAFF.

A few counts support this clone. This chain connects TRBV9 to TRBJ1-5; D ambiguous. CDR1 and CDR2 from the germline V gene are SGDLS and YYNGEE. With 3 bases removed from V and 0 bases from J, the gap between germline ends came to 19 bases. This CDR3 region has 18 residues. In DNA, the CDR3 is TGTGCCAGCAGCGCGGTTGTGGCAGCGGGTAATAGCAATCAGCCCCAGCATTTT. This encodes CASSAVVAAGNSNQPQHF.

J is TRBJ2-1 and V is TRBV3-1 (or the pseudogene TRBV3-2), with a possible D match to TRBD2 (6 bases). Germline loops: CDR1 LGHDT, CDR2 YNNKEL (reference sequence). V was trimmed by 0 bases and J by 10 bases, leaving 10 bases between them. The CDR3 has 13 residues. CDR3 bases: TGTGCCAGCAGCCAAGATAGGACTACGGAGCAGTTCTTC. It yields the protein CASSQDRTTEQFF.

This chain uses TRBV28 with TRBJ1-2; TRBD1 matches at 8 bases. V lost 8 bases to trimming and J lost 7 bases; unmatched junction nucleotides: 12. CDR1 is MDHEN, CDR2 SYDVKM, per germline. This CDR3 contains 14 residues. CDR3 in amino acids: CASRSDRAAVGYTF. CDR3 nucleotide sequence: TGTGCCAGCCGATCGGACAGGGCTGCTGTTGGCTACACCTTC.